The rows below give T cell receptor beta chains drawn from one sample of a study of T cells in Graves' hyperthyroidism and ophthalmopathy. TCRdb re-called the multiplex PCR reads through MiXCR, storing one row per CDR3 protein. The table has fewer than 450,000 distinct CDR3 sequences, approximately 17% seen once. Sequencing used blood. The receptors here all came from a woman in her 30s with Graves' hyperthyroidism that later progressed to Graves' ophthalmopathy. Each CDR3 is given with its conserved first and last residue. A D gene is named only where the DNA matches it firmly. Part of the rows lack a size; the others show once, few, many or a class for expanded clones.

>many|TRBJ1-5|TRBV6-1|TRBD1
TGTGCCAGCAGGGGGAGGGACAGGGAGGACCAGCCCCAGCATTTT
CASRGRDREDQPQHF
>many|TRBJ1-2|TRBV29-1|.
TGCAGCGTTAGGTCAGGGACTGGCTATGGCTACACCTTC
CSVRSGTGYGYTF
>.|TRBJ2-7|TRBV28|TRBD1
TGTGCCAGCAATTCCCCCTCACAGGGGTTTCGGTACGAGCAGTACTTC
CASNSPSQGFRYEQYF
>once|TRBJ2-7|TRBV6-2/TRBV6-3|TRBD2
TGTGCCAGCAGTTTAGGGACTAGCGTCAACGAGCAGTACTTC
CASSLGTSVNEQYF
>many|TRBJ2-3|TRBV20-1|TRBD2
TGCAGTGCTATTTTGCCCGAAGATAGGACTAGCCCCTCTGCAGATACGCAGTATTTT
CSAILPEDRTSPSADTQYF
>few|TRBJ1-2|TRBV20-1|TRBD1
TGCAGTGCTAGGCAGCCCCCGACAGGGCGGGGCTATGGCTACACCTTC
CSARQPPTGRGYGYTF
>few|TRBJ2-1|TRBV7-6|TRBD2
TGTGCCAGCAGCTTAGCTTCGACTAGCGGGAGCCTTGAGCAGTTCTTC
CASSLASTSGSLEQFF
>many|TRBJ2-7|TRBV5-1|TRBD2
TGCGCCAGCAGCTTATCCGGACTAGCGGGCGAGCAGTACTTC
CASSLSGLAGEQYF
>many|TRBJ2-7|TRBV9|TRBD2
TGTGCCAGCAGCAGAGGGTCTAGCGGGAGCTCCTACGAGCAGTACTTC
CASSRGSSGSSYEQYF
>many|TRBJ2-7|TRBV6-1|TRBD1
TGTGCCAGCAGGAAACCGGGACAGGCTTACAACGAGCAGTACTTC
CASRKPGQAYNEQYF
>many|TRBJ2-1|TRBV3-1|TRBD2
TGTGCCAGCAGCCAAGATACGATGTCTAGCGGGAAATCCTACAATGAGCAGTTCTTC
CASSQDTMSSGKSYNEQFF
>.|TRBJ2-3|TRBV19|TRBD2
TGTGCCAGTAGTCGCCTAGCGGGACTACAAGATACGCAGTATTTT
CASSRLAGLQDTQYF
>.|TRBJ2-7|TRBV12-3/TRBV12-4|.
TGTGCCAGCAGTTTATGGGACGTGCGCTCCTACGAGCAGTACTTC
CASSLWDVRSYEQYF
>many|TRBJ1-2|TRBV3-1|.
TGTGCCAGCAGCCCCCTCAGAGGGGGGGACTATGGCTACACCTTC
CASSPLRGGDYGYTF
>few|TRBJ2-1|TRBV14|TRBD1
TGTGCCAGCAGCCAAGATAAATGGGCAGGGGGCTTCGATGAGCAGTTCTTC
CASSQDKWAGGFDEQFF
>many|TRBJ2-5|TRBV20-1|TRBD2
TGCAGTGCTAGAGATCACACGGCTAGCGGGAGTCGAACCCAGTACTTC
CSARDHTASGSRTQYF
>many|TRBJ2-1|TRBV25-1|.
TGTGCCAGCAGTGGGCCGCGGGGTCTGAACTACAATGAGCAGTTCTTC
CASSGPRGLNYNEQFF
>few|TRBJ2-5|TRBV3-1|.
TGTGCCAGCAGCACCGGTGACCCCGACCTGGAGACCCAGTACTTC
CASSTGDPDLETQYF
>.|TRBJ2-2|TRBV20-1|.
TGCAGTGCTAGAGATTTGAGCGGAAACACCGGGGAGCTGTTTTTT
CSARDLSGNTGELFF
>few|TRBJ2-1|TRBV19|.
TGTGCCAGTAGTAGATGGCCCCACAATGAGCAGTTCTTC
CASSRWPHNEQFF
>many|TRBJ2-1|TRBV11-1|TRBD2
TGTGCCAGCAGCTTTGGTACTAGCGGGGAGGGTGAGCAGTTCTTC
CASSFGTSGEGEQFF
>many|TRBJ2-3|TRBV6-1|.
TGTGCCAGCAGTTACCGGCGGGGAGATACGCAGTATTTT
CASSYRRGDTQYF
>many|TRBJ1-1|TRBV10-3|.
TGTGCCATCAGTGAGTGGGGACAGAACACTGAAGCTTTCTTT
CAISEWGQNTEAFF
>.|TRBJ2-1|TRBV2|.
TGTGCCAGCAGTGACAGACACTACAATGAGCAGTTCTTC
CASSDRHYNEQFF
>.|TRBJ2-3|TRBV6-1|TRBD2
TGTGCCAGCAGTCAGACTAGCGGAGGCACAGATACGCAGTATTTT
CASSQTSGGTDTQYF
>.|TRBJ2-7|TRBV20-1|TRBD1
TGCAGTGCTATAGGGACAGGGCGCGAGCACTACTTC
CSAIGTGREHYF